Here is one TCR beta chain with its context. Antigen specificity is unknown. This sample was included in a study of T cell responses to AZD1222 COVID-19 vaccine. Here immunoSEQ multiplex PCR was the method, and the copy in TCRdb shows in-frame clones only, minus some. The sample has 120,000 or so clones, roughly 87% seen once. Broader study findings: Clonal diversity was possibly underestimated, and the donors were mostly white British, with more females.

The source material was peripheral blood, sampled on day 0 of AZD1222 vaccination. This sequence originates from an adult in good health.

In DNA, the CDR3 is TGTGCCAGCAGGGTCTCAACCTCCTACGAGCAGTACTTC. The encoded protein is CASRVSTSYEQYF. This chain connects TRBV5-4 to TRBJ2-7; D gene uncertain. Germline CDR1 is SGHNT and CDR2 is YYREEE (reference sequence). The CDR3 is made up of 13 amino acids. V dropped 5 bases and J dropped 0 bases, with 9 bases sitting between them. The full variable domain, completed using reference TRBV5-4 and TRBJ2-7, is ETGVTQSPTHLIKTRGQQVTLRCSSQSGHNTVSWYQQALGQGPQFIFQYYREEENGRGNFPPRFSGLQFPNYSSELNVNALELDDSALYLCASRVSTSYEQYFGPGTRLTVT.